This T cell receptor beta chain stems from a study of response to subunit inactivated influenza vaccine. Per the germline V gene, CDR1 is SEHNR and CDR2 is FQNEAQ (reference sequence). The CDR3 totals 12 residues. Trimming shortened V by 7 bases and J by 5 bases, and 9 bases separated the two germline ends. TCRdb ran MiXCR on the RT-PCR reads and lists one entry per CDR3 protein. Of about 830,000 distinct CDR3 sequences detected, less than 20% appear once; the ten largest clones hold about 11%. The genes are TRBV7-9 and TRBJ2-1, with D perhaps TRBD1 (5 bases). The origin of this receptor is a man in his fifties or sixties who received an inactivated influenza vaccine. The sequenced sample was PBMCs from blood, obtained around 5 days after vaccination. As DNA, the CDR3 is TGTGCCAGCAAGTTGGGGCACAATGAGCAGTTCTTC. The encoded protein is CASKLGHNEQFF.